This T cell receptor (beta chain) was sequenced in a study of OX40 agonist ivuxolimab in advanced cancers. V lost 0 bases and J lost 0, with 10 bases in between. Germline lookup yields CDR1 WSHSY and CDR2 SAAADI. The CDR3 runs 16 residues. This table comes from immunoSEQ multiplex PCR, and its TCRdb copy is limited to in-frame clones, with some not included. The sample holds about 18,000 clones, 65% to 85% seen once. The chain employs TRBV10-2 and TRBJ2-3, with a possible D match to TRBD2 (5 bases). This receptor was identified in an adult with an advanced solid tumor such as melanoma, head and neck, liver or kidney cancer. The input for sequencing was CD4+ or CD8+ T cells sorted from blood, taken in a trial of the OX40 agonist ivuxolimab. CDR3 region: CASSESSGSSTDTQYF. The DNA of the CDR3 is TGCGCCAGCAGTGAGTCCAGCGGCTCTAGCACAGATACGCAGTATTTT.